Shown below are 2 T cell receptor beta chains from a single sample sequenced in a study of immune evolution from preneoplasia to lung adenocarcinoma. The table came from immunoSEQ multiplex PCR; TCRdb's copy has only in-frame clones and leaves some out. The repertoire holds 25,000 to 30,000 clones, just under 75% seen once, with around 5% in the top ten. Sequencing used FFPE invasive lung adenocarcinoma tissue. The receptors here all came from a person between 60 and 70 years old with invasive lung adenocarcinoma. Some clones in this sample may be carry-over from other donors' samples.

This chain uses TRBV7-8 with TRBJ2-1, with 8 bases matching TRBD1. The CDR3 is 13 amino acids. Losses at the gene ends were 5 bases for V and 10 bases for J; bases not matched to a gene: 7. Germline V CDR1 and CDR2: SGHVS, FQNEAQ. CDR3 nucleotides: TGTGCCAGCAGCCCCGACAGGGGAGACGAGCAGTTCTTC. Translated, it gives CASSPDRGDEQFF.

This chain connects TRBV7-9 to TRBJ2-6; D gene unclear. The CDR3 has 16 amino acids. V was clipped by 2 bases and J by 2 bases, with 10 bases between them. The germline CDR1 and CDR2 sequences are SEHNR and FQNEAQ (reference sequence). The CDR3 DNA is TGTGCCAGCAGCTTACGAGTTGCTCCTGGGGCCAACGTCCTGACTTTC. The encoded protein is CASSLRVAPGANVLTF.